A selection of T cell receptor beta chains follows, all from one sample in a study of CD4 T cells in relation to SARS-CoV-2 and coronaviruses. Using immunoSEQ multiplex PCR, the repertoire was profiled, and TCRdb retains in-frame clones only, with some absent. This sample yields approximately 59,000 clones, of which 87% are seen a single time; 1.5% to 2% belongs to the top ten. Sequenced input: memory CD4+ T cells from PBMCs. Receptor source: a human donor in good health. The CDR3 runs from the conserved cysteine through the conserved F or W. A D gene is named only where the DNA matches it firmly. Rows give clone size only sometimes, using once, few, many, or a class for an expanded clone.

cdr3_aa: CSVERDLNTQYF
cdr3_nt: TGCAGCGTTGAACGGGACCTAAATACGCAGTATTTT
d_call: .
clone_size: .
v_call: TRBV29-1
j_call: TRBJ2-3

cdr3_aa: CASSLDRFNQPQHF
cdr3_nt: TGTGCCAGCAGTCTAGACAGATTTAATCAGCCCCAGCATTTT
d_call: .
clone_size: .
v_call: TRBV28
j_call: TRBJ1-5

cdr3_aa: CASSLNGKSSGNTIYF
cdr3_nt: TGTGCCAGCAGCTTGAATGGGAAATCCTCTGGAAACACCATATATTTT
d_call: .
clone_size: .
v_call: TRBV13
j_call: TRBJ1-3

cdr3_aa: CASSLPAEETQYF
cdr3_nt: TGTGCCAGCAGCTTGCCAGCGGAAGAGACCCAGTACTTC
d_call: .
clone_size: .
v_call: TRBV5-6
j_call: TRBJ2-5

cdr3_aa: CASSVERQDSPLHF
cdr3_nt: TGTGCCAGCAGCGTAGAGCGACAGGACTCACCCCTCCACTTT
d_call: .
clone_size: .
v_call: TRBV9
j_call: TRBJ1-6

cdr3_aa: CASSFPSSYNEQFF
cdr3_nt: TGTGCCAGCAGCTTCCCCAGCTCCTACAATGAGCAGTTCTTC
d_call: .
clone_size: .
v_call: TRBV11-2
j_call: TRBJ2-1

cdr3_aa: CASSIGQPGNSPLHF
cdr3_nt: TGTGCCAGTAGTATTGGGCAGCCAGGGAATTCACCCCTCCACTTT
d_call: .
clone_size: once
v_call: TRBV19
j_call: TRBJ1-6

cdr3_aa: CASSRTGPNTEAFF
cdr3_nt: TGCGCCAGCAGCCGGACAGGGCCGAACACTGAAGCTTTCTTT
d_call: TRBD1
clone_size: .
v_call: TRBV10-1
j_call: TRBJ1-1

cdr3_aa: CAWGRTGRGETQYF
cdr3_nt: TGTGCCTGGGGAAGGACCGGGAGAGGGGAGACCCAGTACTTC
d_call: .
clone_size: once
v_call: TRBV30
j_call: TRBJ2-5

cdr3_aa: CASSPHGPSGEFF
cdr3_nt: TGTGCCAGCAGTCCTCACGGACCGTCGGGGGAGTTCTTC
d_call: .
clone_size: .
v_call: TRBV12-3/TRBV12-4
j_call: TRBJ2-1

cdr3_aa: CASSLALAGPDTQYF
cdr3_nt: TGCGCCAGCAGCTTGGCTCTAGCGGGACCAGATACGCAGTATTTT
d_call: TRBD2
clone_size: .
v_call: TRBV5-1
j_call: TRBJ2-3

cdr3_aa: CSVAPGTYGYTF
cdr3_nt: TGCAGCGTTGCTCCGGGCACCTATGGCTACACCTTC
d_call: .
clone_size: .
v_call: TRBV29-1
j_call: TRBJ1-2

cdr3_aa: CASSLELPRAPSTLHF
cdr3_nt: TGTGCCAGCAGTTTAGAGCTCCCACGGGCTCCCTCAACCCTCCACTTT
d_call: .
clone_size: .
v_call: TRBV27
j_call: TRBJ1-6

cdr3_aa: CATAYTGELFF
cdr3_nt: TGTGCCACCGCGTACACCGGGGAGCTGTTTTTT
d_call: .
clone_size: .
v_call: TRBV12-3/TRBV12-4
j_call: TRBJ2-2

cdr3_aa: CATSGGQGFDQPQHF
cdr3_nt: TGTGCCACCAGTGGGGGCCAGGGATTTGATCAGCCCCAGCATTTT
d_call: .
clone_size: .
v_call: TRBV24-1
j_call: TRBJ1-5

cdr3_aa: CASSLEGNHNEQFF
cdr3_nt: TGTGCCAGCAGCTTAGAGGGGAACCACAATGAGCAGTTCTTC
d_call: .
clone_size: .
v_call: TRBV11-3
j_call: TRBJ2-1

cdr3_aa: CASRPDRATHEQYF
cdr3_nt: TGTGCCAGCAGACCGGACAGGGCTACTCACGAGCAGTACTTC
d_call: TRBD1
clone_size: few
v_call: TRBV6-5
j_call: TRBJ2-7

cdr3_aa: CASSSNVAEAFF
cdr3_nt: TGTGCCAGCAGCTCGAACGTCGCTGAAGCTTTCTTT
d_call: .
clone_size: once
v_call: TRBV11-2
j_call: TRBJ1-1

cdr3_aa: CASGPSGSTGELFF
cdr3_nt: TGTGCTAGTGGACCAAGCGGGAGCACCGGGGAGCTGTTTTTT
d_call: TRBD2
clone_size: .
v_call: TRBV12-5
j_call: TRBJ2-2

cdr3_aa: CASSLMGNGQGIAKNIQYF
cdr3_nt: TGTGCCAGCAGCTTAATGGGTAATGGGCAGGGAATAGCCAAAAACATTCAGTACTTC
d_call: .
clone_size: .
v_call: TRBV7-2
j_call: TRBJ2-4

cdr3_aa: CASSEPRGWVYGYTF
cdr3_nt: TGTGCCAGCTCAGAACCCCGGGGCTGGGTCTATGGCTACACCTTC
d_call: .
clone_size: .
v_call: TRBV6-5
j_call: TRBJ1-2

cdr3_aa: CAWSVLGRGTDTQYF
cdr3_nt: TGTGCCTGGAGTGTACTGGGGCGTGGCACAGATACGCAGTATTTT
d_call: .
clone_size: .
v_call: TRBV30
j_call: TRBJ2-3

cdr3_aa: CASRRMTGGGTGELFF
cdr3_nt: TGTGCCAGCAGACGAATGACCGGGGGGGGTACCGGGGAGCTGTTTTTT
d_call: TRBD2
clone_size: .
v_call: TRBV2
j_call: TRBJ2-2

cdr3_aa: CASSSSGRYEQYF
cdr3_nt: TGTGCCAGCAGTTCTAGCGGGCGCTACGAGCAGTACTTC
d_call: TRBD2
clone_size: once
v_call: TRBV12-3/TRBV12-4
j_call: TRBJ2-7

cdr3_aa: CASSLLASGGAGEQFF
cdr3_nt: TGCGCCAGCAGCTTGTTGGCTAGCGGGGGGGCAGGGGAGCAGTTCTTC
d_call: TRBD2
clone_size: .
v_call: TRBV5-1
j_call: TRBJ2-1

cdr3_aa: CASSLGDSNTQYF
cdr3_nt: TGTGCCAGCAGCTTAGGTGACAGTAATACGCAGTATTTT
d_call: .
clone_size: .
v_call: TRBV7-9
j_call: TRBJ2-3

cdr3_aa: CASSWDTGTKNIQYF
cdr3_nt: TGTGCCAGCAGTTGGGACACAGGGACCAAAAACATTCAGTACTTC
d_call: .
clone_size: .
v_call: TRBV28
j_call: TRBJ2-4

cdr3_aa: CASSQAQGRINYGYTF
cdr3_nt: TGCGCCAGCAGCCAAGCACAGGGGCGAATTAACTATGGCTACACCTTC
d_call: TRBD1
clone_size: .
v_call: TRBV4-1
j_call: TRBJ1-2

cdr3_aa: CASSPPHATQYF
cdr3_nt: TGTGCCAGCTCACCACCGCACGCGACCCAGTACTTC
d_call: .
clone_size: .
v_call: TRBV18
j_call: TRBJ2-5

cdr3_aa: CASSPGTDTNYGYTF
cdr3_nt: TGTGCCAGCAGCCCAGGGACAGACACTAACTATGGCTACACCTTC
d_call: TRBD1
clone_size: .
v_call: TRBV7-9
j_call: TRBJ1-2

cdr3_aa: CATSREKGGWPEAFF
cdr3_nt: TGTGCCACCAGCAGAGAGAAAGGGGGCTGGCCTGAAGCTTTCTTT
d_call: TRBD1
clone_size: .
v_call: TRBV15
j_call: TRBJ1-1

cdr3_aa: CATSFSRGAPFEQYF
cdr3_nt: TGTGCCACCAGCTTCTCTCGGGGAGCCCCCTTTGAGCAGTACTTC
d_call: .
clone_size: .
v_call: TRBV15
j_call: TRBJ2-7

cdr3_aa: CASSQLRQGTNEKLFF
cdr3_nt: TGTGCCAGCAGCCAATTACGACAGGGCACTAATGAAAAACTGTTTTTT
d_call: TRBD1
clone_size: .
v_call: TRBV16
j_call: TRBJ1-4

cdr3_aa: CASSLAGTYEQYF
cdr3_nt: TGTGCCAGCAGCTTGGCCGGGACCTACGAGCAGTACTTC
d_call: .
clone_size: .
v_call: TRBV5-6
j_call: TRBJ2-7

cdr3_aa: CASSIGAGNYGYTF
cdr3_nt: TGTGCCAGTAGTATTGGTGCCGGGAACTATGGCTACACCTTC
d_call: .
clone_size: .
v_call: TRBV19
j_call: TRBJ1-2

cdr3_aa: CAISESGQGQPQHF
cdr3_nt: TGTGCCATCAGTGAGTCGGGACAGGGTCAGCCCCAGCATTTT
d_call: TRBD1
clone_size: .
v_call: TRBV10-3
j_call: TRBJ1-5

cdr3_aa: CASSLGSPGHRVLYGYTF
cdr3_nt: TGTGCCAGCAGCTTGGGGTCCCCGGGACATAGGGTTCTCTATGGCTACACCTTC
d_call: .
clone_size: .
v_call: TRBV5-8
j_call: TRBJ1-2

cdr3_aa: CASSSGIEGEQFF
cdr3_nt: TGTGCCAGCAGCTCCGGAATTGAGGGTGAGCAGTTCTTC
d_call: .
clone_size: .
v_call: TRBV11-2
j_call: TRBJ2-1

cdr3_aa: CSVVWQDNTGELFF
cdr3_nt: TGCAGCGTTGTATGGCAGGATAACACCGGGGAGCTGTTTTTT
d_call: .
clone_size: .
v_call: TRBV29-1
j_call: TRBJ2-2

cdr3_aa: CASSRTGAAYEKLFF
cdr3_nt: TGTGCCAGCAGTCGTACGGGGGCAGCTTATGAAAAACTGTTTTTT
d_call: .
clone_size: .
v_call: TRBV28
j_call: TRBJ1-4

cdr3_aa: CASSMAGVWDTQYF
cdr3_nt: TGTGCCAGTAGTATGGCTGGGGTCTGGGATACGCAGTATTTT
d_call: .
clone_size: .
v_call: TRBV19
j_call: TRBJ2-3

cdr3_aa: CASSLRLVGTVYGYTF
cdr3_nt: TGTGCCAGCAGCTTAAGGCTGGTTGGGACGGTCTATGGCTACACCTTC
d_call: .
clone_size: .
v_call: TRBV7-2
j_call: TRBJ1-2

cdr3_aa: CASSQDQLSLGPNTGELFF
cdr3_nt: TGTGCCAGCAGCCAAGATCAGTTATCCCTAGGACCGAACACCGGGGAGCTGTTTTTT
d_call: .
clone_size: .
v_call: TRBV14
j_call: TRBJ2-2

cdr3_aa: CASSPTGAWDTIYF
cdr3_nt: TGTGCCAGCAGTCCGACAGGGGCGTGGGACACCATATATTTT
d_call: TRBD1
clone_size: .
v_call: TRBV28
j_call: TRBJ1-3

cdr3_aa: CAWGGSAGLDEQFF
cdr3_nt: TGTGCCTGGGGGGGATCAGCGGGACTGGATGAGCAGTTCTTC
d_call: TRBD2
clone_size: .
v_call: TRBV30
j_call: TRBJ2-1

cdr3_aa: CATANPDLDNSPLHF
cdr3_nt: TGTGCCACAGCTAATCCAGACTTGGATAATTCACCCCTCCACTTT
d_call: .
clone_size: .
v_call: TRBV14
j_call: TRBJ1-6